The 21 T cell receptor beta chains reported below all come from one sample, sequenced in a study of T cell responses to AZD1222 COVID-19 vaccine. Clones were sequenced by immunoSEQ multiplex PCR, and TCRdb holds only the in-frame ones, with some missing. The profile shows 100,000 to 150,000 clones, over 75% of them singletons. The sample consisted of peripheral blood, taken on day 0 of AZD1222 vaccination. These receptors were obtained from an adult in good health.

This rearrangement joins TRBV2 to TRBJ2-7; D remains unclear. CDR1 and CDR2 (germline): SNHLY, FYNNEI. V was pared by 4 bases and J by 2 bases, with 9 bases between. The CDR3 loop spans 13 amino acids. This chain's CDR3 is CASSAQATYEQYF. The CDR3 coding sequence is TGTGCCAGCAGTGCCCAAGCTACCTACGAGCAGTACTTC.

The chain joins TRBV10-3 to TRBJ2-3; the D is unclear. Germline CDR1 and CDR2: ENHRY and SYGVKD. V was shortened by 3 bases and J by 6 bases, with 7 bases between the two germline ends. The CDR3 contains 12 residues. The CDR3 protein is CAISERADTQYF. CDR3 in DNA: TGTGCCATCAGTGAAAGGGCGGATACGCAGTATTTT.

This clone was picked up one time. The chain is built from TRBV2 and TRBJ2-5; D might be TRBD2 (7 bases). V was shortened by 11 bases and J by 5 bases, with 18 bases between the two germline ends. This CDR3 comprises 13 residues. Germline V lookup: CDR1 SNHLY, CDR2 FYNNEI. CDR3 nucleotides: TGTGCCTCCCGGGCGGGGGCAGGGGAGACCCAGTACTTC. Translation: CASRAGAGETQYF.

The CDR3 protein is CASSVDKRVGYTSYEQYF. CDR3 coding DNA: TGTGCCAGCAGCGTAGACAAAAGGGTCGGGTACACGTCCTACGAGCAGTACTTC. The rearrangement uses TRBV9 and TRBJ2-7; D gene ambiguous. Trimming stripped 0 bases from V and 1 base from J, with 20 bases between. From germline, CDR1 is SGDLS and CDR2 YYNGEE. The CDR3 extends over 18 amino acids.

This chain uses TRBV2 with TRBJ1-4; no firm D call. V was cut by 0 bases and J by 2 bases, with 7 bases left in between. There are 15 residues in the CDR3. Germline CDR1 SNHLY, CDR2 FYNNEI. The CDR3 loop is CASSEAAGTNEKLFF. The CDR3 DNA is TGTGCCAGCAGTGAAGCCGCAGGTACTAATGAAAAACTGTTTTTT.

This clone has just one count. The V and J genes are TRBV28 and TRBJ1-3, with D unclear. The germline V and J ends were trimmed by 7 bases and 5 bases, with 15 bases remaining between them. Germline V CDR1 and CDR2: MDHEN, SYDVKM. The CDR3 length is 14 residues. The CDR3 sequence: CASTVEGGRNTIYF. The DNA for the CDR3 is TGTGCCAGCACCGTCGAGGGTGGGCGAAACACCATATATTTT.

This clone has just one count. This chain links TRBV11-2 with TRBJ1-6; D remains ambiguous. This CDR3 is built from 17 residues. Germline-derived CDR1 and CDR2 are SGHAT and FQNNGV. Deletions cut 2 bases from V and 6 bases from J, with 17 bases between. CDR3 bases: TGTGCCAGCAGCTTATTGGGCCTAGCGAAGAGTAATTCACCCCTCCACTTT. It yields the protein CASSLLGLAKSNSPLHF.

The rearrangement uses TRBV7-2 and TRBJ2-4, with 8 bases that match TRBD2. Germline trimming cut 3 bases from V and 4 bases from J; bases unmatched to any gene: 2. Germline V lookup: CDR1 SGHTA, CDR2 FQGNSA. This CDR3 is built from 14 residues. For the CDR3, the DNA is TGTGCCAGCAGCTTGGGCGGGGGGAAAAACATTCAGTACTTC. Translated, it gives CASSLGGGKNIQYF.

The chain recombines TRBV10-3 with TRBJ2-1; 10 bases are shared with TRBD2. The germline gives CDR1 ENHRY, CDR2 SYGVKD. The CDR3 extends over 15 amino acids. V was clipped by 4 bases and J by 8 bases; unmatched bases: 8. CDR3 region: CAISVSGGSGDEQFF. Written as DNA, the CDR3 is TGTGCCATCAGTGTTAGCGGGGGGTCTGGGGATGAGCAGTTCTTC.

The rearrangement links TRBV9 to TRBJ1-4; 8 nucleotides match TRBD1. Germline assignment: CDR1 SGDLS and CDR2 YYNGEE. CDR3 length equals 14 residues. The J segment lost 7 bases and the V segment lost 4 bases, leaving 6 bases of the junction unmatched. DNA for the CDR3: TGTGCCAGCAGCCCAGGGGGCGCGGTTGAAAAACTGTTTTTT. This sequence encodes CASSPGGAVEKLFF.

The V gene is TRBV28, the J gene TRBJ1-6; D unclear. V gave up 7 bases and J gave up 0 bases, with 13 bases separating them. Germline values: CDR1 MDHEN, CDR2 SYDVKM. CDR3 length: 16 amino acids. CDR3 nucleotides: TGTGCCAGCACTGGGCCCACAGTCTCCTATAATTCACCCCTCCACTTT. It codes for CASTGPTVSYNSPLHF.

CDR3 residues: CASSERNTEAFF. CDR3 DNA: TGTGCCAGCAGCGAACGGAACACTGAAGCTTTCTTT. This chain links TRBV9 with TRBJ1-1; D gene unclear. CDR3 length equals 12 residues. The germline V gene has CDR1 SGDLS and CDR2 YYNGEE. The V and J ends lost 3 bases and 1 base respectively, with 4 bases between them.

This clone was detected only once. The chain combines TRBV30 with TRBJ1-1, with a weak D call TRBD1 (5 bases). The CDR3 totals 11 residues. V was clipped by 0 bases and J by 8 bases, with 7 bases between them. Germline V gene lookup returns CDR1 GTSNPN and CDR2 SVGIG (reference sequence). The CDR3 loop reads CAWSVWTEAFF. DNA of the CDR3: TGTGCCTGGAGTGTTTGGACAGAAGCTTTCTTT.

V usage is TRBV11-2 and J usage is TRBJ2-3; the D gene is possibly TRBD2 (6 bases). Germline V gene lookup returns CDR1 SGHAT and CDR2 FQNNGV. The CDR3 sequence is 14 residues long. Trimming removed 5 bases from V and 4 bases from J, with 13 bases in between. The CDR3 DNA sequence: TGTGCCAGCAGCCCGGGACTCTCCGCAGATACGCAGTATTTT. Amino acids: CASSPGLSADTQYF.

The chain recombines TRBV5-1 with TRBJ2-3, with 8 bases lining up with TRBD1. The ends lost 6 bases at V and 5 bases at J; junction bases unmatched: 14. Germline V gene lookup returns CDR1 SGHRS and CDR2 YFSETQ. This CDR3 has 16 amino acids. This CDR3 reads CASNADRGQVGDTQYF. The CDR3 DNA follows: TGCGCCAGCAACGCAGACAGGGGTCAAGTAGGAGATACGCAGTATTTT.

The rearrangement links TRBV5-1 to TRBJ2-5; 10 bases line up with TRBD2. Germline V gene lookup returns CDR1 SGHRS and CDR2 YFSETQ. This CDR3 spans 16 amino acids. V gave up 0 bases and J gave up 1 base; unmatched junction bases: 3. The CDR3 sequence: CASSLALAGAQETQYF. As DNA, the CDR3 is TGCGCCAGCAGCTTGGCTCTAGCGGGGGCCCAAGAGACCCAGTACTTC.

Comment on this clone: Within the sample, other DNA sequences also encode this same CDR3. The gene calls are TRBV9 and TRBJ2-3, with D unclear. From germline, CDR1 is SGDLS and CDR2 YYNGEE. The CDR3 length is 12 residues. Trimming cost V 2 bases and J 0 bases, with 1 base left between them. CDR3: CASSVSTDTQYF. The CDR3 DNA follows: TGTGCCAGCAGCGTGAGCACAGATACGCAGTATTTT.

The V and J genes are TRBV5-1 and TRBJ1-1; tentative D call: TRBD1 (6 bases). Germline-derived CDR1 and CDR2 are SGHRS and YFSETQ. The V gene lost 1 base and the J gene lost 3 bases, with 10 bases spanning the gap. The CDR3 loop spans 14 amino acids. This CDR3 is CASSLTGTHTEAFF. In DNA, the CDR3 is TGCGCCAGCAGCTTGACAGGGACACACACTGAAGCTTTCTTT.

The genes are TRBV6-2 or TRBV6-3 and TRBJ2-1, with 10 bases that match TRBD2. The CDR3 spans 18 residues. V dropped 0 bases and J dropped 0; count of bases not matched to a gene: 5. Germline V gene data show CDR1 as MNHEY and CDR2 as SVGEGT. In nucleotides, the CDR3 is TGTGCCAGCAGTTACTCCGGGACTAGCGTTCCCTCCTACAATGAGCAGTTCTTC. It is translated as CASSYSGTSVPSYNEQFF.

The V gene is TRBV27, the J gene TRBJ1-5; D is undetermined. Germline values: CDR1 MNHEY, CDR2 SMNVEV (reference sequence). CDR3 length: 13 residues. The V and J ends lost 6 bases and 6 bases respectively, with 12 bases between them. DNA of the CDR3: TGTGCCAGCAGAGAAAGCAGGAGTCAGCCCCAGCATTTT. This translates into CASRESRSQPQHF.

The rearrangement links TRBV28 to TRBJ2-7; TRBD1 or TRBD2 may be the D gene (6 bases each). The CDR3 length is 17 residues. Germline values: CDR1 MDHEN, CDR2 SYDVKM. V was shortened by 3 bases and J by 7 bases, with 25 bases between the two germline ends. CDR3 sequence reads: CASSLGGSSKTTTEQYF. The CDR3 DNA follows: TGTGCCAGCAGTTTGGGGGGCAGCTCTAAAACGACCACGGAGCAGTACTTC.